This TCR beta chain originates from a study of T cell repertoires in cytomegalovirus infection. In TCRdb, the reads were re-called with MiXCR into one record per CDR3 protein. The sample consists of 150,000 to 200,000 distinct CDR3 sequences, roughly 28% of them appearing once. The study's findings and limits: Cumulative public TCR beta family frequency identified CMV carriers with the relevant HLA.

Turning to this clonotype: As yet, its antigen is unknown.

Per the germline V gene, CDR1 is SGHAT and CDR2 is FQNNGV. This CDR3 region has 17 residues. With V trimmed by 6 bases and J by 12 bases, 20 bases remained unmatched. The receptor's source is a human donor in good health (CMV status not recorded). Some clones in this sample may be carry-over from other donors' samples. The specimen was PBMCs. The chain employs TRBV11-2 and TRBJ2-1, with 10 bases matching TRBD2. The CDR3 region is CASSPVLKAGGQGGQFF. In DNA form, the CDR3 reads TGTGCCAGCAGTCCCGTTCTCAAAGCGGGGGGGCAAGGAGGGCAGTTCTTC. Based on the CDR3 plus reference TRBV11-2 and TRBJ2-1, the full variable domain is EAGVAQSPRYKIIEKRQSVAFWCNPISGHATLYWYQQILGQGPKLLIQFQNNGVVDDSQLPKDRFSAERLKGVDSTLKIQPAKLEDSAVYLCASSPVLKAGGQGGQFFGPGTRLTVL.